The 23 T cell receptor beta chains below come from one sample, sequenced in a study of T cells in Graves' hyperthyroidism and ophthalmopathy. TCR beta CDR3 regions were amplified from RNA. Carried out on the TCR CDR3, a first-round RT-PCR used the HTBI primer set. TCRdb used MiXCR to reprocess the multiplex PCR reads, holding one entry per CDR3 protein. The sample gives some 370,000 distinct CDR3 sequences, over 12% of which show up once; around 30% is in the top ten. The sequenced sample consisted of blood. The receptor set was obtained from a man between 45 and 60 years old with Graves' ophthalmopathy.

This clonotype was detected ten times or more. CDR3: CASSGQGGEAFF. CDR3 bases: TGTGCCAGCAGCGGACAGGGGGGTGAAGCTTTCTTT. The V gene is TRBV2, the J gene TRBJ1-1; 10 nucleotides match TRBD1. The CDR3 covers 12 residues. The V and J ends lost 6 bases and 7 bases, in that order; junction bases with no gene match: 2. In germline, CDR1 is SNHLY, CDR2 FYNNEI.

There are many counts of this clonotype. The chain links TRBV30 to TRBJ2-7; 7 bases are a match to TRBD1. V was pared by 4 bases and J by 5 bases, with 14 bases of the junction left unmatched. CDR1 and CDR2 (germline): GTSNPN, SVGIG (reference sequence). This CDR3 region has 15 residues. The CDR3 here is CAWTLSSTGFNEQYF. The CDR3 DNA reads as TGTGCCTGGACTCTTAGCTCGACAGGGTTTAACGAGCAGTACTTC.

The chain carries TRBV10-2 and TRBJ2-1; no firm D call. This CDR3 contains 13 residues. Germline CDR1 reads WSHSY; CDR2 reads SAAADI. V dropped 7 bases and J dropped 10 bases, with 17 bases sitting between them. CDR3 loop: CASTTSPPGEQFF. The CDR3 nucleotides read TGCGCCAGCACCACATCCCCTCCAGGCGAGCAGTTCTTC.

DNA of the CDR3: TGTGCCAGCAGCTCCCAAAGGGGGGTTTATTCACCCCTCCACTTT. It translates to CASSSQRGVYSPLHF. The V gene is TRBV7-8, the J gene TRBJ1-6, with D possibly matching TRBD1 (6 bases). Trimming took 4 bases from V and 8 from J, leaving 15 bases between them. The CDR3 consists of 15 residues. Germline-derived CDR1 and CDR2 are SGHVS and FQNEAQ.

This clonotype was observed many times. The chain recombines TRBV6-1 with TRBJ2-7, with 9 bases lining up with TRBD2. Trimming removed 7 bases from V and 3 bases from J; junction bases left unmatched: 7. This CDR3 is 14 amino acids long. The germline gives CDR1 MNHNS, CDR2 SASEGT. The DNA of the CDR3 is TGTGCCAGCACCCCTCTAGCGGGATACTACGAGCAGTACTTC. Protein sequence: CASTPLAGYYEQYF.

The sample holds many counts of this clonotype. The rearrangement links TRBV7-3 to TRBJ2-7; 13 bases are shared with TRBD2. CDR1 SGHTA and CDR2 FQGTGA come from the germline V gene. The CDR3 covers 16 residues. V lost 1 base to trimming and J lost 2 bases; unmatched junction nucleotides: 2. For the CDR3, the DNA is TGTGCCAGCAGCTTAAAGGGACTAGCGGGAACCTACGAGCAGTACTTC. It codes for CASSLKGLAGTYEQYF. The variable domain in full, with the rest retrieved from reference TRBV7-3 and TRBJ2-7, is GAGVSQTPSNKVTEKGKYVELRCDPISGHTALYWYRQSLGQGPEFLIYFQGTGAADDSGLPNDRFFAVRPEGSVSTLKIQRTERGDSAVYLCASSLKGLAGTYEQYFGPGTRLTVT.

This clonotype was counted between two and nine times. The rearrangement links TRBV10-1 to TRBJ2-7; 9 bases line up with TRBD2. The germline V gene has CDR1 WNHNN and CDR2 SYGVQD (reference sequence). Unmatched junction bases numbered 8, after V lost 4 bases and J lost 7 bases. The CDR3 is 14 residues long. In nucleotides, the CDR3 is TGCGCCAGCAGTGTGTCTAGCGGGATTGGGGAGCAGTACTTC. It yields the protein CASSVSSGIGEQYF.

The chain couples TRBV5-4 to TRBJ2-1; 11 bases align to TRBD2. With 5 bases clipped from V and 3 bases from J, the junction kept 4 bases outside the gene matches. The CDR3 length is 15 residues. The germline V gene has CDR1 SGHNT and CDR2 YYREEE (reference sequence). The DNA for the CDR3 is TGTGCCAGCAGACATCTAGCGGGAGGCTACAATGAGCAGTTCTTC. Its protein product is CASRHLAGGYNEQFF.

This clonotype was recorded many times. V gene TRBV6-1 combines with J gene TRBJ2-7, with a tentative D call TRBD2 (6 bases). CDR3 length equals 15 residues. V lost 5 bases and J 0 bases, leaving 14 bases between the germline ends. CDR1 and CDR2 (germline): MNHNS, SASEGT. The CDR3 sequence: CASSSSSAYSYEQYF. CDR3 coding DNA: TGTGCCAGCAGTTCCTCTAGCGCCTACTCCTACGAGCAGTACTTC.

The CDR3 sequence is CASSPPSGSNEQFF. As DNA, the CDR3 is TGTGCCAGCAGCCCCCCGAGCGGGAGCAATGAGCAGTTCTTC. The chain has TRBV12-3 or TRBV12-4 and TRBJ2-1, with 8 bases fitting TRBD2. The CDR3 contains 14 residues. V lost 6 bases to trimming and J lost 6 bases; unmatched junction nucleotides: 7.

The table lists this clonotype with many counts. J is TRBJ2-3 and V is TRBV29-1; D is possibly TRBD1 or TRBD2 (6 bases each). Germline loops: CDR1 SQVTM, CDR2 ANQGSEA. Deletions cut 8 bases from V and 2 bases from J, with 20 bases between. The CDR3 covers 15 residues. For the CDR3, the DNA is TGCAGCACGACCGGGGGACATCCCCCCACAGATACGCAGTATTTT. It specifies CSTTGGHPPTDTQYF.

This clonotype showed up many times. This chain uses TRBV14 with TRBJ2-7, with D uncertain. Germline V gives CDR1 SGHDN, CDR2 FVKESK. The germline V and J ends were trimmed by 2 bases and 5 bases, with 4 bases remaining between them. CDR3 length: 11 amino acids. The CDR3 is CASSQTHEQYF. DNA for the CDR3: TGTGCCAGCAGCCAAACACACGAGCAGTACTTC. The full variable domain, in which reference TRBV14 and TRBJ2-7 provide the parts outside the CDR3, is EAGVTQFPSHSVIEKGQTVTLRCDPISGHDNLYWYRRVMGKEIKFLLHFVKESKQDESGMPNNRFLAERTGGTYSTLKVQPAELEDSGVYFCASSQTHEQYFGPGTRLTVT.

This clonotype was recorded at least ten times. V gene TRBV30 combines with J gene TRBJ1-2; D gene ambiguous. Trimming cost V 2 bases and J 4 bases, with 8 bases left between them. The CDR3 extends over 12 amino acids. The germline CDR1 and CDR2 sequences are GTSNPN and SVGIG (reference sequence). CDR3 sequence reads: CAWSLDLYGYTF. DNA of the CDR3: TGTGCCTGGAGTCTGGACCTCTATGGCTACACCTTC.

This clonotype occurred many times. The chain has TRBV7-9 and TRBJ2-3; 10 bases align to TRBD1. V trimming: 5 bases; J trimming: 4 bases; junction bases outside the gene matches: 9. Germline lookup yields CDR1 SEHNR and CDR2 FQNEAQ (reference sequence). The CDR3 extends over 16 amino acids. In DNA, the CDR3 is TGTGCCAGCAGCCATTCACCGGGACAGGGGCCAGATACGCAGTATTTT. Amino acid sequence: CASSHSPGQGPDTQYF.

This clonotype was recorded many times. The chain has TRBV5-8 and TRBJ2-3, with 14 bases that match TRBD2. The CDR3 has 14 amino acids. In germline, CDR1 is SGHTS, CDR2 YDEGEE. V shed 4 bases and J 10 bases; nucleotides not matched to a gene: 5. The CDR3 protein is CASSGGLAGGSQYF. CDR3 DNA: TGTGCCAGCAGCGGAGGACTAGCGGGAGGTTCGCAGTATTTT.

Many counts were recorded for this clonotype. This CDR3 is CAWSGTRRTEAFF. Here the CDR3 DNA reads TGTGCCTGGAGTGGCACGAGGCGCACTGAAGCTTTCTTT. This sequence joins TRBV30 and TRBJ1-1, with D unresolved. Trimming shortened V by 1 base and J by 4 bases, and 10 bases separated the two germline ends. The CDR3 is made up of 13 amino acids. CDR1 and CDR2 (germline): GTSNPN, SVGIG (reference sequence).

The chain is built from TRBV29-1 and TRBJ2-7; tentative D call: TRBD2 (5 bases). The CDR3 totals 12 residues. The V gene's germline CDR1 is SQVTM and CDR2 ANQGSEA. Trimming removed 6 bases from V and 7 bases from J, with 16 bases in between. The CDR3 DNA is TGCAGCGTCTCCCGGACGGACTCGGAGCAGTACTTC. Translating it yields CSVSRTDSEQYF.

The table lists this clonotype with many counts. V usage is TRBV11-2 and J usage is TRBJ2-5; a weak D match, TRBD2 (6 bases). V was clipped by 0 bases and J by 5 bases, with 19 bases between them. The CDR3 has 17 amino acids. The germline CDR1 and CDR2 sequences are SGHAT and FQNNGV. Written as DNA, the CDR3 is TGTGCCAGCAGCTTAGATCCAGGGCTAGCGATCCGCGAGACCCAGTACTTC. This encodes CASSLDPGLAIRETQYF.

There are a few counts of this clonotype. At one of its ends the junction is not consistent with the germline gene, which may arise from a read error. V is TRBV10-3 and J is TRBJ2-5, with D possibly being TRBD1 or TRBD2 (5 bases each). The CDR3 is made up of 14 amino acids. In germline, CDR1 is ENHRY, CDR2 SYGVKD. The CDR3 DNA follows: TGTGCCAGCAGTGACGACGGGACCCAAGAGACCCAGTACTTC. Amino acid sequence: CASSDDGTQETQYF.

As DNA, the CDR3 is TGCAGCGTTGTGGAAATGGTTCCCTACAATGAGCAGTTCTTC. It encodes CSVVEMVPYNEQFF. This chain links TRBV29-1 with TRBJ2-1; the D is unclear. The CDR3 length is 14 residues. Germline CDR1 SQVTM, CDR2 ANQGSEA. Trimming removed 4 bases from V and 2 bases from J, with 12 bases in between.

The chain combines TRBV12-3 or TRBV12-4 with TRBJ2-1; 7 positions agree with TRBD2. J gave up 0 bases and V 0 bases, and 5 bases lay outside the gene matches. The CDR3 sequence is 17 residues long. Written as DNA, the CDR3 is TGTGCCAGCAGTTTAGCGCTTTTAGCGGGCTCCTACAATGAGCAGTTCTTC. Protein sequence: CASSLALLAGSYNEQFF.

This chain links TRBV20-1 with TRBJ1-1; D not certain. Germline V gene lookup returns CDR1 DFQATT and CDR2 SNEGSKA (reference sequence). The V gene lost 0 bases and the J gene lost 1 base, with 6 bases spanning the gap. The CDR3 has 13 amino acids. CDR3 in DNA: TGCAGTGCTAGAGATTTGAGGAACACTGAAGCTTTCTTT. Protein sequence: CSARDLRNTEAFF.

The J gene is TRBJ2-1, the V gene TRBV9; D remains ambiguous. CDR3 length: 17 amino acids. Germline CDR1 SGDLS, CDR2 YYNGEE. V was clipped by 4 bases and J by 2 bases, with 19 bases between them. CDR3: CASSSRSRRVPYNEQFF. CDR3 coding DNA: TGTGCCAGCAGCTCCCGGTCCAGACGGGTCCCCTACAATGAGCAGTTCTTC.